This TCR beta chain came from a study of CD8 T cells in ankylosing spondylitis. The study's findings and limits: Clones that were linked to disease were CD8+ and were relatively rare in peripheral blood. Seemingly characteristic of ankylosing spondylitis blood was a TCR beta motif consisting of 7 or 8 highly homologous variants. Significant enrichment of disease-linked clones was reportedly seen in matched ankylosing spondylitis synovial fluid.

The CDR3 sequence is 15 residues long. Germline V gives CDR1 SNHLY, CDR2 FYNNEI. Trimming cost V 1 base and J 4 bases, with 12 bases left between them. As the method for making TCR beta libraries, quantitative 5'-RACE with molecular barcodes was used. TCRdb passed the 5' RACE reads through MiXCR, listing each CDR3 protein once. Among hundreds of thousands of distinct CDR3 sequences listed, about 13% were seen once. In its sample, this clonotype was seen many times. Its antigen is still unknown. The origin of this receptor is a male donor with ankylosing spondylitis. The genes are TRBV2 and TRBJ2-3, with D hard to call. Material for sequencing was blood, either unsorted or a sorted T cell fraction (not recorded which). The CDR3 DNA reads TGTGCCAGCAGTGAAGGACATCCTCAGGCAGATACGCAGTATTTT. It specifies CASSEGHPQADTQYF. Full variable domain (rest looked up from reference TRBV2 and TRBJ2-3): EPEVTQTPSHQVTQMGQEVILRCVPISNHLYFYWYRQILGQKVEFLVSFYNNEISEKSEIFDDQFSVERPDGSNFTLKIRSTKLEDSAMYFCASSEGHPQADTQYFGPGTRLTVL.